The rows below give T cell receptor beta chains drawn from one sample of a study of cytomegalovirus exposure and HLA in healthy donors. Data came from immunoSEQ multiplex PCR; TCRdb stores just in-frame clones and leaves some out. The table shows 74,000 or so clones, with more than 60% occurring only once. The material sequenced was PBMCs. Every receptor here comes from a man aged 50-59 years in good health and CMV-seropositive. Both conserved end residues are part of each CDR3. The D gene is left open where the match is weak. Size values are once, few and many counts, or a class for expanded clones, and some rows have none.

d_call: .
cdr3_length: 15
v_call: TRBV4-2
clone_size: .
j_call: TRBJ2-7
cdr3_aa: CASSQGIAADYEQYF
cdr3_nt: TGTGCCAGCAGCCAAGGGATAGCGGCAGACTACGAGCAGTACTTC

d_call: TRBD1
cdr3_length: 13
v_call: TRBV19
clone_size: .
j_call: TRBJ1-5
cdr3_aa: CASSITAQGSEHF
cdr3_nt: TGTGCCAGTAGTATCACGGCACAGGGGAGTGAGCATTTT

d_call: .
cdr3_length: 18
v_call: TRBV4-1
clone_size: .
j_call: TRBJ2-5
cdr3_aa: CASSQLTGPTRVQETQYF
cdr3_nt: TGCGCCAGCAGCCAATTGACAGGACCTACAAGGGTTCAAGAGACCCAGTACTTC

d_call: TRBD2
cdr3_length: 16
v_call: TRBV7-9
clone_size: .
j_call: TRBJ2-5
cdr3_aa: CSSSLGLAGVRETQYF
cdr3_nt: TGTTCCAGCAGCTTGGGACTAGCGGGAGTTCGAGAGACCCAGTACTTC

d_call: .
cdr3_length: 18
v_call: TRBV11-3
clone_size: .
j_call: TRBJ1-4
cdr3_aa: CASSSYPLSGTTNEKLFF
cdr3_nt: TGTGCCAGCAGCTCCTATCCACTATCCGGGACAACTAATGAAAAACTGTTTTTT

d_call: .
cdr3_length: 14
v_call: TRBV7-9
clone_size: .
j_call: TRBJ1-4
cdr3_aa: CASSPGTKNEKLFF
cdr3_nt: TGTGCCAGCAGCCCTGGGACAAAAAATGAAAAACTGTTTTTT

d_call: TRBD1
cdr3_length: 13
v_call: TRBV2
clone_size: .
j_call: TRBJ2-1
cdr3_aa: CASSRQGYNEQFF
cdr3_nt: TGTGCCAGCAGCCGACAGGGTTACAATGAGCAGTTCTTC

d_call: .
cdr3_length: 13
v_call: TRBV7-2
clone_size: .
j_call: TRBJ2-3
cdr3_aa: CASSPEDGDTQYF
cdr3_nt: TGTGCCAGCAGCCCCGAGGATGGGGATACGCAGTATTTT

d_call: .
cdr3_length: 13
v_call: TRBV10-3
clone_size: .
j_call: TRBJ2-1
cdr3_aa: CAIGRALTDEQFF
cdr3_nt: TGTGCCATCGGGCGGGCCCTAACTGATGAGCAGTTCTTC

d_call: .
cdr3_length: 14
v_call: TRBV2
clone_size: once
j_call: TRBJ2-4
cdr3_aa: CASSTHQAKNIQYF
cdr3_nt: TGTGCCAGCAGTACACACCAAGCCAAAAACATTCAGTACTTC

d_call: TRBD1
cdr3_length: 13
v_call: TRBV27
clone_size: .
j_call: TRBJ2-7
cdr3_aa: CASSRDRGYEQYF
cdr3_nt: TGTGCCAGCAGCCGGGACAGGGGCTACGAGCAGTACTTC

d_call: TRBD1
cdr3_length: 13
v_call: TRBV25-1
clone_size: .
j_call: TRBJ1-1
cdr3_aa: CASSDKGASEAFF
cdr3_nt: TGTGCCAGCAGTGATAAGGGGGCGTCTGAAGCTTTCTTT

d_call: TRBD1
cdr3_length: 13
v_call: TRBV6-5
clone_size: .
j_call: TRBJ1-5
cdr3_aa: CASRDRDWEPQHF
cdr3_nt: TGTGCCAGCCGGGACAGGGATTGGGAGCCCCAGCATTTT

d_call: TRBD2
cdr3_length: 19
v_call: TRBV7-8
clone_size: .
j_call: TRBJ2-1
cdr3_aa: CASSSLPLAGMSSYNEQFF
cdr3_nt: TGTGCCAGCAGCTCGCTCCCGCTAGCGGGAATGAGCTCCTACAATGAGCAGTTCTTC

d_call: TRBD1
cdr3_length: 14
v_call: TRBV7-2
clone_size: few
j_call: TRBJ2-7
cdr3_aa: CASSLAWSGGEQYF
cdr3_nt: TGTGCCAGCAGCTTAGCGTGGTCAGGGGGCGAGCAGTACTTC

d_call: TRBD1
cdr3_length: 17
v_call: TRBV9
clone_size: once
j_call: TRBJ2-6
cdr3_aa: CASSVRTGGSGANGLTF
cdr3_nt: TGTGCCAGCAGCGTAAGAACAGGGGGCTCTGGGGCCAACGGCCTGACTTTC

d_call: TRBD1
cdr3_length: 16
v_call: TRBV4-3
clone_size: .
j_call: TRBJ1-6
cdr3_aa: CASSLAAGGVFSPLHF
cdr3_nt: TGCGCCAGCAGCCTGGCCGCAGGGGGAGTTTTTTCACCCCTCCACTTT

d_call: TRBD1
cdr3_length: 14
v_call: TRBV11-3
clone_size: .
j_call: TRBJ2-3
cdr3_aa: CASNRDSTSDTQYF
cdr3_nt: TGTGCCAGCAACCGGGACAGCACATCAGATACGCAGTATTTT

d_call: TRBD2
cdr3_length: 14
v_call: TRBV19
clone_size: .
j_call: TRBJ2-2
cdr3_aa: CASIAGGYTGELFF
cdr3_nt: TGTGCCAGTATCGCGGGAGGCTACACCGGGGAGCTGTTTTTT

d_call: .
cdr3_length: 12
v_call: TRBV29-1
clone_size: .
j_call: TRBJ2-7
cdr3_aa: CSVLDTGSEQYF
cdr3_nt: TGCAGCGTTCTCGACACCGGGAGCGAGCAGTACTTC

d_call: TRBD1
cdr3_length: 13
v_call: TRBV27
clone_size: .
j_call: TRBJ2-7
cdr3_aa: CASYRDRGLEQYF
cdr3_nt: TGTGCCAGTTACCGGGACAGGGGGCTTGAGCAGTACTTC

d_call: .
cdr3_length: 12
v_call: TRBV5-6
clone_size: .
j_call: TRBJ2-7
cdr3_aa: CASSLSAYEQYF
cdr3_nt: TGTGCCAGCAGCTTGAGCGCCTACGAGCAGTACTTC

d_call: TRBD2
cdr3_length: 17
v_call: TRBV6-1
clone_size: few
j_call: TRBJ2-3
cdr3_aa: CASSDPGLASSTDTQYF
cdr3_nt: TGTGCCAGCAGTGACCCGGGACTAGCGTCTAGCACAGATACGCAGTATTTT

d_call: TRBD2
cdr3_length: 12
v_call: TRBV29-1
clone_size: .
j_call: TRBJ2-1
cdr3_aa: CSVELAVNEQFF
cdr3_nt: TGCAGCGTTGAACTAGCGGTAAATGAGCAGTTCTTC

d_call: .
cdr3_length: 16
v_call: TRBV11-3
clone_size: .
j_call: TRBJ2-6
cdr3_aa: CASSLDSYSGANVLTF
cdr3_nt: TGTGCCAGCAGCTTAGACTCCTACTCTGGGGCCAACGTCCTGACTTTC

d_call: .
cdr3_length: 17
v_call: TRBV10-1
clone_size: .
j_call: TRBJ1-1
cdr3_aa: CASSESAGVSPNTEAFF
cdr3_nt: TGCGCCAGCAGTGAGTCGGCAGGGGTCTCTCCGAACACTGAAGCTTTCTTT

d_call: TRBD2
cdr3_length: 15
v_call: TRBV7-2
clone_size: .
j_call: TRBJ2-7
cdr3_aa: CASSLGGLAGVEQYF
cdr3_nt: TGTGCCAGCAGCTTAGGCGGACTAGCGGGAGTAGAGCAGTACTTC